A single T cell receptor beta chain is shown here with its context. Different DNA sequences within this sample yield the same CDR3. The sample comes from a study of blood T cell repertoires in COVID-19. Background on the study: The United States, Italy and Spain were the sources of the acute and convalescent COVID-19 samples. T cells, B-cell-depleted T cells, or PBMCs supplied cDNA or gDNA.

Original processing notes: Amplifying reference gene primers gave estimates of nucleated cell counts. The data were produced by immunoSEQ multiplex PCR, yet TCRdb's version contains in-frame clones alone and is incomplete. That table gives V, J and clone size, and the DNA gave D and trimming. The top ten hold approximately 14% of the sample, which has about 160,000 clones, approximately 78% seen once. Trimming removed 2 bases at V and 4 bases at J, with 5 bases between. Germline V gives CDR1 SEHNR, CDR2 FQNEAQ (reference sequence). The CDR3 runs 12 residues. This TCR was recovered from a human donor with acute or convalescent COVID-19. The donor label of this sample is uncertain. The gene calls are TRBV7-9 and TRBJ2-5; D is ambiguous. Material for sequencing was peripheral blood. The DNA of the CDR3 is TGTGCCAGCAGCTTATCAGGAGAGACCCAGTACTTC. Encoded protein: CASSLSGETQYF. The variable domain in full, with the rest retrieved from reference TRBV7-9 and TRBJ2-5, is DTGVSQNPRHKITKRGQNVTFRCDPISEHNRLYWYRQTLGQGPEFLTYFQNEAQLEKSRLLSDRFSAERPKGSFSTLEIQRTEQGDSAMYLCASSLSGETQYFGPGTRLLVL.